This TCR beta chain was recovered during a study of shared clonotypes between healthy human individuals (dated by TCRdb to 2020 to 2021). Regarding the study in general: The cohort comprised a couple of women and a few men aged 18 to 49 years. For each donor, CD4 naive and CD4 memory were each run on three plates, CD8 naive on two plates, and CD8 memory on one plate. To estimate repertoire size and how much clonotypes are shared between individuals, the study performed deep sequencing of blood TCR repertoires from a handful of healthy adults. To increase sequencing depth and limit assay-specific biases, TCR repertoire library preparation and sequencing were carried out by different laboratories using diverse techniques. Between about 0.94 and 8.9 billion PBMCs per donor were obtained by leukapheresis. Broad study findings and their caveats: Sampling was limited to blood, and TCR repertoires in tissue likely differ from TCR repertoires in blood. Even with the large sequencing depth, rarefaction of the sorted-subset datasets indicated that sequencing was incomplete. Because the study included a small number of donors, the genetic and exposure-history diversity represented was limited. Based on pairwise subsampling, the degree of clonotype sharing among donors was expected to be affected by sequencing depth. Across a few donors, approximately 4.6% of naive CD4, roughly 3.4% of naive CD8, roughly 2.3% of memory CD4, and about 0.44% of memory CD8 clonotypes were shared. Clonotypes shared by all four sorted-subset donors showed higher generation probabilities than non-shared clonotypes. Larger estimated clonotype richness was generally found for naive subsets than for memory subsets.

The CDR3 covers 15 residues, taking in both the cysteine and the phenylalanine. Just the 45-base CDR3 DNA is kept, in frame starting at base 1. Trimming at the junction amounts to 4 bases on V and 4 bases on J, and the germline ends lie 15 bases apart. Reading the germline V gene (reference sequence) gives CDR1 SEHNR and CDR2 FQNEAQ. Using the deep immunoSEQ assay, TCR CDR3 regions were amplified from genomic DNA by multiplex PCR. Extracted genomic DNA from each cell subset was spread evenly across all wells of several immunoSEQ 96-well plates, with each plate serving as a replicate. For sorted subsets, around 200 ng genomic DNA, equal to 30,000 to 35,000 T cell genomes, was loaded into each replicate PCR. Purified libraries were quantified with a Qubit 3.0 fluorometer, sized on a Bioanalyzer 2100, and re-quantified with the KAPA Library Quantification kit. A separate single-read 150-cycle Illumina NextSeq 550 flow cell was used to sequence each immunoSEQ 96-well plate. The paper's processing steps were these. Because the immunoSEQ output included only junctional sequences and no quality scores, the filtering could not be the same as the filtering used for full-length reads. To assign V/J genes and CDR3, sequences were annotated using PyIR, a Python wrapper for IgBLAST v1.9, with IMGT germline references. Any read was removed if the V/J assignment was weak (E-value above 1e-6), the CDR3 was missing, or the read contained stop codons, out-of-frame junctions, or ambiguous translated residues. A V3J clonotype was defined by an identical inferred V gene, J gene, and CDR3 amino acid sequence. The percentage overlap between two repertoires was calculated by dividing the number of shared unique clonotypes by the size of the smaller repertoire. Three approaches were used to assess repertoire richness: RTK rarefaction, the Chao1 estimator, and Recon v2.1 estimates of unobserved clonotypes. Generation probabilities for all TCRbeta clonotypes obtained by the gDNA method from several donors were computed using OLGA. Here the immuneACCESS table is served through TCRdb, limited to in-frame sequences with V and J called. Missing clones are a known gap in these copies; in checked studies unresolved V genes cover under half, and the rest lacks a known reason. V, J and clone size are taken as reported in that table, and D and trimming were inferred from the DNA itself. This sample lists fewer than 1 million clones; about 96% were detected once. The ten top clones hold about 0.25% of the sample.

CD8 naive samples were obtained by positive selection for CCR7 among CD45RO-negative cells, yielding a CD45RA+CCR7+ population from which TemRA cells were excluded. The donors were healthy, HIV-negative adults who had no recently reported acute infections or vaccinations. All donors were Caucasian adults living in Nashville, Tennessee, USA. After blood collection by leukapheresis, PBMCs were isolated using Ficoll-Histopaque density gradient centrifugation and then cryopreserved in the vapor phase of liquid nitrogen. Purity and quantity of every magnetically sorted T cell population were checked by analytical flow cytometry. Each sorted fraction had its genomic DNA isolated and then quantified by UV absorbance on a Nanodrop 2000c. Details on this clone: The target of this receptor is not known. The sample holds no much larger clone one base away, and base qualities are not on file.

The specimen was naive CD8+ T cells sorted from blood. This specimen's cell subset or site label, per the study, means: CD45RA+CCR7+. The chain is encoded by TRBV7-9 joined to TRBJ2-3; no D gene is confidently identified. This receptor was taken from a man between 25 and 39 years old in good health. The nucleotide sequence is TGTGCCAGCAGCTCGGACCCTTCAGAGGCAGATACGCAGTATTTT. Translated, it gives CASSSDPSEADTQYF.